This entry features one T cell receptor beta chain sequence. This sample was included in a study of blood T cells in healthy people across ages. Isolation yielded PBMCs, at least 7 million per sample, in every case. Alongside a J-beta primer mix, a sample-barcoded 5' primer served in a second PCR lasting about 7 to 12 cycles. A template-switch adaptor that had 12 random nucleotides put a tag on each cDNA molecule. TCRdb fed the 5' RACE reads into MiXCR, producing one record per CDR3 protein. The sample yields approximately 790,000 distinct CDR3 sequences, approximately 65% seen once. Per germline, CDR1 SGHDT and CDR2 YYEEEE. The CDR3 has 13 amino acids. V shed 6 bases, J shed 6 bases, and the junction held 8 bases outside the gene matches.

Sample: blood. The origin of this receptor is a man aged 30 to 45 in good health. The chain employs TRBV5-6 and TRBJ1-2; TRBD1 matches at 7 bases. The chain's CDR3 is CASIRQGWDGYTF. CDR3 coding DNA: TGTGCCAGCATCCGACAGGGATGGGATGGCTACACCTTC.